This T cell receptor (beta chain) derives from a study of a mutant IDH1 vaccine in newly diagnosed glioma. Clones were sequenced by immunoSEQ multiplex PCR, and TCRdb holds only the in-frame ones, with some missing. The table shows tens of thousands of clones, with around 82% occurring only once. The V segment lost 4 bases and the J segment 3 bases; nucleotides outside the gene matches: 3. The CDR3 runs to 14 residues. Germline CDR1 reads KGHSH; CDR2 reads LQKENI. Study-wide results and limits: Variations in leading peripheral T cell clonotypes appeared to have no connection with pseudoprogression.

Time point: week 47, end of study. The study gave 300 ug of mutant IDH1 20-mer peptide per vaccine dose, with topical imiquimod. Patients received eight vaccinations in weeks 1, 3, 5, 7, 11, 15, 19, 23. Regarding this clone: No antigen is known for it.

The sequencing here drew on PBMCs, taken from a glioma patient whose treatment included an IDH1 peptide vaccine. The origin of this receptor is a man between 18 and 35 years old with glioma. Some clones in this sample may be carry-over from other donors' samples. This chain uses TRBV18 with TRBJ2-7; TRBD1 matches 10 bases. The CDR3 sequence: CASSLDRGRYEQYF. DNA of the CDR3: TGTGCCAGCTCACTCGACAGGGGGCGCTACGAGCAGTACTTC.